Shown below are 4 T cell receptor beta chains from a single sample sequenced in a study of vaccination effects on CD4 cells after COVID-19 (dated 2022 in TCRdb). The ViraFEST assay stimulated PBMC with viral peptide pools and then used TCR sequencing to identify antigen-specific CD4+ T cell clonotypes by expansion. After around 11 days of culture, CD4+ T cells were isolated with the EasySep CD4+ T cell isolation kit. Convalescent patients had PCR-confirmed SARS-CoV-2 infection between March and December 2020, before Alpha, Beta and Delta variants emerged in the United States. Library generation was performed with the immunoSEQ multiplex PCR assay. The immuneACCESS repertoire file appears here via TCRdb, limited to in-frame rearrangements. These files lack a portion of the clones; in checked studies, under half of the deficit traces to unresolved V genes, and the cause of the others is not known. This sample holds 42,000 or so clones; around 80% were observed only once. The top ten clonotypes cover just under 30% of the sample.

These receptors lack a known antigen. Material: CD4+ T cells from PBMCs cultured with a peptide pool, obtained before COVID-19 vaccination. Source of these receptors: a human donor who had a prior SARS-CoV-2 infection.

The rearrangement uses TRBV19 and TRBJ1-6; the D gene is possibly TRBD1 (6 bases). The CDR3 sequence is 18 residues long. Germline loops: CDR1 LNHDA, CDR2 SQIVND (reference sequence). Trimming stripped 7 bases from V and 5 bases from J, with 24 bases between. The CDR3 loop reads CASKLRPGQPADNSPLHF. CDR3 DNA: TGTGCCAGTAAACTCAGACCCGGACAGCCCGCCGATAATTCACCCCTCCACTTT.

This sequence joins TRBV4-1 and TRBJ1-1, with TRBD1 identical over 7 bases. From germline, CDR1 is MGHRA and CDR2 YSYEKL. The CDR3 length is 18 residues. V was clipped by 1 base and J by 5 bases; unmatched bases: 16. CDR3: CASSQVISGTDPRTEAFF. Here the CDR3 DNA reads TGCGCCAGCAGCCAAGTCATCTCCGGGACAGACCCTAGGACTGAAGCTTTCTTT.

The genes are TRBV20-1 and TRBJ2-1; D call uncertain. Germline CDR1 DFQATT, CDR2 SNEGSKA (reference sequence). CDR3 length equals 10 residues. V lost 5 bases and J 6 bases, leaving 5 bases between the germline ends. CDR3 in amino acids: CSARLNEQFF. In nucleotides, the CDR3 is TGCAGTGCTCGACTCAATGAGCAGTTCTTC.

The chain combines TRBV9 with TRBJ1-1; a possible D gene is TRBD1 (6 bases). Deletions cut 3 bases from V and 1 base from J, with 7 bases between. The CDR3 is 13 amino acids. Germline V CDR1 and CDR2: SGDLS, YYNGEE. This CDR3 reads CASSGTANTEAFF. In DNA form, the CDR3 reads TGTGCCAGCAGCGGGACAGCGAACACTGAAGCTTTCTTT.